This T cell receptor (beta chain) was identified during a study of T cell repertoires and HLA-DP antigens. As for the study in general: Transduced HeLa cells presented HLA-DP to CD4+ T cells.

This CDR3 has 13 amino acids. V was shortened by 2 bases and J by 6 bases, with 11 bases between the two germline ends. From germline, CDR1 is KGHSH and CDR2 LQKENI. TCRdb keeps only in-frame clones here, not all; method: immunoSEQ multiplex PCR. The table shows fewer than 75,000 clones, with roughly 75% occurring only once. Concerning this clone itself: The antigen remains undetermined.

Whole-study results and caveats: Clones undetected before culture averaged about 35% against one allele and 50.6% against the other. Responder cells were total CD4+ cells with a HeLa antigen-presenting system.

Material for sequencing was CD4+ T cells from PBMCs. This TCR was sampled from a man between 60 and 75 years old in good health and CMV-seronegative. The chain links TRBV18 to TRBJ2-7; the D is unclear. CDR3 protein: CASSPNLDGEQYF. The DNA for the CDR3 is TGTGCCAGCTCACCAAACCTCGATGGCGAGCAGTACTTC.